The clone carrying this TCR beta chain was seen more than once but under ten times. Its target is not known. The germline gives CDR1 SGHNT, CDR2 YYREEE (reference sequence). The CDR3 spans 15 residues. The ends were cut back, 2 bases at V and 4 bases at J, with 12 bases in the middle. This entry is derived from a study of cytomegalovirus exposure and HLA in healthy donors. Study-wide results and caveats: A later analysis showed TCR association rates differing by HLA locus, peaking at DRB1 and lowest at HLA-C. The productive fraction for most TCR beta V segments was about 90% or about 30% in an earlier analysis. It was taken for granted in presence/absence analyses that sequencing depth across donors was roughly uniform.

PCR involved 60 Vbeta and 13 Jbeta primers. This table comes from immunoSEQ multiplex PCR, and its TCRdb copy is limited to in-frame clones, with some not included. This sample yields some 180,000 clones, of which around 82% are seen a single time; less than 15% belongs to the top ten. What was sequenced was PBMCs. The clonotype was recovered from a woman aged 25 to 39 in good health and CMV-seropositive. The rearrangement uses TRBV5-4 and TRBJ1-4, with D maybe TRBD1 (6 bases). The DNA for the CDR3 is TGTGCCAGCAGCTTCCCTGGACAGATTAATGAAAAACTGTTTTTT. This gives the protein CASSFPGQINEKLFF.